A single sample is the source of the 27 T cell receptor beta chains below, sequenced in a study of blood T cell repertoires in COVID-19. The repertoire was sequenced with immunoSEQ multiplex PCR; TCRdb's copy has only in-frame clones and lacks some. The table records some 96,000 clones, approximately 80% of them present only once. The sequenced sample was peripheral blood. The receptors stem from a man aged 45-60 years with active or convalescent COVID-19.

V usage is TRBV5-5 and J usage is TRBJ2-1; the D gene is possibly TRBD2 (5 bases). In germline, CDR1 is SGHKS, CDR2 YYEKEE (reference sequence). Deletions cut 2 bases from V and 7 bases from J, with 7 bases between. The CDR3 has 12 amino acids. The CDR3 reads CASSLTRNEQFF. The CDR3 bases are TGTGCCAGCAGCTTAACTAGGAATGAGCAGTTCTTC.

The rearrangement links TRBV28 to TRBJ1-6; TRBD1 is a possible D gene (5 bases). Germline lookup yields CDR1 MDHEN and CDR2 SYDVKM. The length of the CDR3 is 13 residues. Trimming pared 6 bases from V and 6 bases from J, leaving 9 bases between. CDR3 nucleotide sequence: TGTGCCAGCAGGGGGGGAAGTAATTCACCCCTCCACTTT. Translation gives CASRGGSNSPLHF.

This clone showed up just once. The genes are TRBV11-3 and TRBJ2-4; TRBD2 matches 7 bases. The germline gives CDR1 SGHNT, CDR2 YENEEA. This CDR3 region has 18 residues. The V gene end was trimmed by 2 bases and the J gene end by 7 bases; junction bases not matched to a gene: 17. For the CDR3, the DNA is TGTGCCAGCAGCTTAAAGATTATGGCGGGAGCCCCGGGGAACATTCAGTACTTC. Translation gives CASSLKIMAGAPGNIQYF.

The chain has TRBV5-1 and TRBJ2-1, with 10 bases fitting TRBD2. Looked up from germline, CDR1 is SGHRS and CDR2 is YFSETQ. The V segment lost 0 bases and the J segment 10 bases; nucleotides outside the gene matches: 7. This CDR3 spans 15 amino acids. This CDR3 reads CASSLALAGTKEQFF. The DNA for the CDR3 is TGCGCCAGCAGCTTGGCACTAGCGGGAACTAAGGAGCAGTTCTTC.

V and J are TRBV9 and TRBJ2-1, with 10 nucleotides matching TRBD2. V lost 7 bases and J lost 12; bases outside the gene matches: 7. Germline V gene lookup returns CDR1 SGDLS and CDR2 YYNGEE. This CDR3 is 12 amino acids long. This chain's CDR3 is CASGVAGGPQFF. CDR3 nucleotides: TGTGCCAGCGGGGTAGCGGGAGGACCGCAGTTCTTC.

The chain recombines TRBV6-5 with TRBJ2-1; D may be TRBD1 (6 bases). The length of the CDR3 is 15 residues. Trimming removed 6 bases at V and 2 bases at J, with 14 bases between. The germline CDR1 and CDR2 sequences are MNHEY and SVGAGI. CDR3 nucleotides: TGTGCCAGCAGGGACAGTGGGGGCCCCTACAATGAGCAGTTCTTC. Amino acid sequence: CASRDSGGPYNEQFF.

The chain combines TRBV11-1 with TRBJ2-1; D remains unclear. The CDR3 is 14 amino acids. Germline CDR1 SGHAT, CDR2 FQDESV (reference sequence). V lost 3 bases and J 5 bases, leaving 11 bases between the germline ends. CDR3 residues: CASSLLAWNNEQFF. In nucleotides, the CDR3 is TGTGCCAGCAGCTTGTTAGCCTGGAACAATGAGCAGTTCTTC.

The rearrangement links TRBV27 to TRBJ1-2; D perhaps matches TRBD1 (5 bases). V gave up 2 bases and J gave up 8 bases, with 12 bases separating them. Germline V gene lookup returns CDR1 MNHEY and CDR2 SMNVEV (reference sequence). The CDR3 sequence is 13 residues long. The CDR3 DNA sequence: TGTGCCAGCAGTTTAGGCAGGCGGGGGGGCTACACCTTC. Encoded protein: CASSLGRRGGYTF.

The V gene is TRBV2, the J gene TRBJ2-1; 7 bases are shared with TRBD1. The CDR3 spans 12 residues. CDR1 is SNHLY, CDR2 FYNNEI, per germline. V lost 5 bases, J lost 8 bases, and 3 bases stayed unmatched. The CDR3 is CASSPQGDEQFF. For the CDR3, the DNA is TGTGCCAGCAGTCCGCAGGGGGATGAGCAGTTCTTC.

The chain carries TRBV11-2 and TRBJ2-7; 11 bases match TRBD1. Losses at the gene ends were 1 base for V and 3 bases for J; bases not matched to a gene: 8. From germline, CDR1 is SGHAT and CDR2 FQNNGV. The CDR3 loop spans 17 amino acids. Written as DNA, the CDR3 is TGTGCCAGCAGCTTAGTAATGGGACAGGGGGGTTTCTACGAGCAGTACTTC. It encodes CASSLVMGQGGFYEQYF.

The chain recombines TRBV5-1 with TRBJ1-5; D uncertain. V dropped 0 bases and J dropped 5 bases, with 6 bases sitting between them. This CDR3 region has 13 residues. CDR1 is SGHRS and CDR2 is YFSETQ in the germline V gene. CDR3: CASSLALDQPQHF. The CDR3 nucleotides are TGCGCCAGCAGCTTGGCCCTCGATCAGCCCCAGCATTTT.

The chain carries TRBV27 and TRBJ2-5; D is undetermined. The V gene lost 3 bases and the J gene lost 5 bases, with 13 bases spanning the gap. The CDR3 has 14 amino acids. The germline V gene has CDR1 MNHEY and CDR2 SMNVEV (reference sequence). In nucleotides, the CDR3 is TGTGCCAGCAGTTTTACAGCCGACCTTGAGACCCAGTACTTC. Translating gives CASSFTADLETQYF.

A single count supports this clone. The rearrangement uses TRBV19 and TRBJ2-6; D gene uncertain. Trimming shortened V by 5 bases and J by 0 bases, and 8 bases separated the two germline ends. CDR3 length equals 15 residues. Germline V gene data show CDR1 as LNHDA and CDR2 as SQIVND (reference sequence). CDR3 bases: TGTGCCAGTAGTTCCCCGGGCTCTGGGGCCAACGTCCTGACTTTC. It is translated as CASSSPGSGANVLTF.

This clone was counted between two and nine times. V is TRBV3-1 (or the pseudogene TRBV3-2) and J is TRBJ1-1, with a weak D call TRBD1 (5 bases). There are 15 residues in the CDR3. V gave up 4 bases and J gave up 5 bases, with 17 bases separating them. Germline V gene data show CDR1 as LGHDT and CDR2 as YNNKEL (reference sequence). The DNA of the CDR3 is TGTGCCAGCAGCCCCCGGTCGGCGGGGGGGACTGAAGCTTTCTTT. Translation gives CASSPRSAGGTEAFF.

The DNA for the CDR3 is TGTGCCAGCAGCCGAGTTTACGGGGGAGGATCCGGGGCCAAAAACATTCAGTACTTC. It encodes CASSRVYGGGSGAKNIQYF. The chain uses TRBV11-2 and TRBJ2-4; possibly TRBD2 for D (6 bases). Germline values: CDR1 SGHAT, CDR2 FQNNGV. This CDR3 comprises 19 residues. Trimming took off 5 bases at V and 1 base at J, with 24 bases between the two ends.

The chain carries TRBV6-5 and TRBJ1-2; D may be TRBD1 (6 bases). Germline assignment: CDR1 MNHEY and CDR2 SVGAGI. The CDR3 totals 15 residues. V dropped 0 bases and J dropped 4 bases, with 12 bases sitting between them. The CDR3 DNA sequence: TGTGCCAGCAGTTACTCGGGGGGGGCCGGCTATGGCTACACCTTC. It codes for CASSYSGGAGYGYTF.

CDR3 bases: TGCGCCAGCAGTGACGGGAGTAGCTACGAGCAGTACTTC. Protein: CASSDGSSYEQYF. The J gene is TRBJ2-7, the V gene TRBV10-2, with D possibly TRBD2 on 6 matching bases. Germline-derived CDR1 and CDR2 are WSHSY and SAAADI. The CDR3 length is 13 residues. V was clipped by 3 bases and J by 3 bases, with 9 bases between them.

The gene calls are TRBV19 and TRBJ1-6; the match to TRBD1 covers 10 bases. The ends lost 6 bases at V and 5 bases at J; junction bases unmatched: 4. This CDR3 has 15 amino acids. Germline V gene lookup returns CDR1 LNHDA and CDR2 SQIVND (reference sequence). CDR3: CASRAGQGNNSPLHF. The CDR3 bases are TGTGCCAGTAGGGCGGGACAGGGGAATAATTCACCCCTCCACTTT.

This clone was found once. V is TRBV7-2 and J is TRBJ1-5; 9 bases are shared with TRBD1. The V segment lost 5 bases and the J segment 5 bases; nucleotides outside the gene matches: 1. The CDR3 consists of 13 residues. Germline lookup yields CDR1 SGHTA and CDR2 FQGNSA. Written as DNA, the CDR3 is TGTGCCAGCAGCCGACAGGGGGATCAGCCCCAGCATTTT. This translates into CASSRQGDQPQHF. Complete variable domain (other parts from reference TRBV7-2 and TRBJ1-5): GAGVSQSPSNKVTEKGKDVELRCDPISGHTALYWYRQSLGQGLEFLIYFQGNSAPDKSGLPSDRFSAERTGGSVSTLTIQRTQQEDSAVYLCASSRQGDQPQHFGDGTRLSIL.

The chain has TRBV7-9 and TRBJ2-2; 9 nucleotides agree with TRBD1. CDR3 length: 15 amino acids. V lost 1 base to trimming and J lost 7 bases; unmatched junction nucleotides: 4. Per the germline V gene, CDR1 is SEHNR and CDR2 is FQNEAQ (reference sequence). The CDR3 DNA reads as TGTGCCAGCAGCTTAGGGGACAGGGTCAACGGGGAGCTGTTTTTT. Translating it yields CASSLGDRVNGELFF.

The rearrangement uses TRBV19 and TRBJ2-2, with 7 bases aligning to TRBD2. This CDR3 has 15 residues. CDR1 is LNHDA and CDR2 is SQIVND in the germline V gene (reference sequence). After removal of 4 bases from V and 7 bases from J, the junction contained 9 bases not matched to a gene. CDR3 DNA: TGTGCCAGTAGTACCCTGGGGGGGGTCGGCGGGGAGCTGTTTTTT. Translation: CASSTLGGVGGELFF.

The rearrangement joins TRBV12-3 or TRBV12-4 to TRBJ2-7; perhaps TRBD1 as D (6 bases). The CDR3 runs 13 residues. V gave up 9 bases and J gave up 3 bases, with 15 bases separating them. The CDR3 DNA reads as TGTGCCAGTAACGAACAGGGAGTCTACGAGCAGTACTTC. As protein: CASNEQGVYEQYF.

V is TRBV13 and J is TRBJ2-3; TRBD2 is a possible D gene (6 bases). The CDR3 has 14 residues. V was trimmed by 8 bases and J by 1 base, leaving 13 bases between them. Germline V lookup: CDR1 PRHDT, CDR2 FYEKMQ (reference sequence). The CDR3 spells CASSRESGTDTQYF. The CDR3 nucleotides are TGTGCCAGCTCCCGGGAGAGTGGCACAGATACGCAGTATTTT.

As DNA, the CDR3 is TGTGCCAGCAGTGAAGACAGGGGGGCCTACAATGAGCAGTTCTTC. This encodes CASSEDRGAYNEQFF. The V and J genes are TRBV25-1 and TRBJ2-1; 9 bases fit TRBD1. Germline CDR1 is MGHDK and CDR2 is SYGVNS. V lost 2 bases and J lost 2; bases outside the gene matches: 1. The CDR3 covers 15 residues.

This clone has just one count. The gene calls are TRBV29-1 and TRBJ2-1, with 10 bases fitting TRBD2. CDR1 SQVTM and CDR2 ANQGSEA come from the germline V gene. With V trimmed by 7 bases and J by 3 bases, 9 bases remained unmatched. This CDR3 region has 15 residues. The CDR3 coding sequence is TGCAGCGCCCGCTTACTAGCGGGAAGCTACAATGAGCAGTTCTTC. Translated, it gives CSARLLAGSYNEQFF.

The chain uses TRBV5-1 and TRBJ2-7, with 7 bases matching TRBD2. The CDR3 is 15 residues long. Germline V gene lookup returns CDR1 SGHRS and CDR2 YFSETQ. With 0 bases clipped from V and 2 bases from J, the junction kept 5 bases outside the gene matches. In DNA form, the CDR3 reads TGCGCCAGCAGCTTGGAGGGCGGGAGTGCCTACGAGCAGTACTTC. Amino acid sequence: CASSLEGGSAYEQYF.

The chain uses TRBV27 and TRBJ1-5; no definite D call. V shed 0 bases and J shed 3 bases, with 3 bases lying between them. Germline CDR1 MNHEY, CDR2 SMNVEV (reference sequence). The CDR3 spans 13 residues. The CDR3 nucleotides read TGTGCCAGCAGTTTATCCCTCAATCAGCCCCAGCATTTT. Translated, it gives CASSLSLNQPQHF.